This entry describes one T cell receptor beta chain. Germline V gene lookup returns CDR1 SGHRS and CDR2 YFSETQ. The length of the CDR3 is 15 residues. V lost 0 bases and J 7 bases, leaving 16 bases between the germline ends. The sample comes from a study of control samples from healthy donors and cancer patients. The protocol was immunoSEQ multiplex PCR, while the TCRdb copy is restricted to in-frame clones and leaves out a portion. The table has roughly 63,000 clones, about 92% seen once. This TCR was recovered from a man aged 40-49 years with colorectal cancer. The sequencing input was PBMCs. The V and J genes are TRBV5-1 and TRBJ1-1; tentatively, D is TRBD1 (5 bases). CDR3 nucleotides: TGCGCCAGCAGCTTGGCAAATACAGGTCTCCTTGAAGCTTTCTTT. It encodes CASSLANTGLLEAFF.